The entry below describes one TCR beta chain. Its antigen is undetermined. Germline loops: CDR1 GTSNPN, CDR2 SVGIG (reference sequence). The V end was cut by 1 base, the J end by 3 bases, with 19 bases between. There are 16 residues in the CDR3. The repertoire was sequenced with immunoSEQ multiplex PCR; TCRdb's copy has only in-frame clones and lacks some. Among around 30,000 clones listed, approximately 80% were seen once. These data originate in a study of a mutant IDH1 vaccine in newly diagnosed glioma. Whole-study context: Patients were started on vaccination 4-6 weeks after radiotherapy alone, or with temozolomide cycles. Most patients had radiochemotherapy with temozolomide before enrollment; others had one alone. Treated patients showed a male proportion of around 62%, a female proportion of roughly 38%, and a mean age of 40.4 years.

The time point is: week 23, last vaccination. The content of each vaccine dose was 300 ug of mutant IDH1 20-mer peptide, and topical imiquimod accompanied it. Those who donated had recent WHO grade 3 or 4 IDH1-mutant, ATRX-lost astrocytomas. This receptor was taken from a young woman with glioma. The chain couples TRBV30 to TRBJ2-7; D unclear. Sequenced material: PBMCs, taken from a glioma patient whose treatment included an IDH1 peptide vaccine. In nucleotides, the CDR3 is TGTGCCTGGAGTGGGGGATCAGTGAGAAACCTCTACGAGCAGTACTTC. Translation: CAWSGGSVRNLYEQYF.